The 9 T cell receptor beta chains below all came from one sample that was sequenced in a study of cytomegalovirus exposure and HLA in healthy donors. Researchers ran the PCR with 60 Vbeta and 13 Jbeta primers. This table comes from immunoSEQ multiplex PCR, and its TCRdb copy is limited to in-frame clones, with some not included. The data hold 150,000 to 200,000 clones, with under 80% observed a single time. Specimen: PBMCs. The receptors shown here come from a female donor in good health and CMV-seronegative.

The gene calls are TRBV4-2 and TRBJ2-3, with a possible D match to TRBD1 (6 bases). Germline V gene lookup returns CDR1 LGHNA and CDR2 YNFKEQ. V gave up 1 base and J gave up 2 bases, with 10 bases separating them. This CDR3 has 15 amino acids. CDR3 DNA sequence: TGTGCCAGCAGCCAAGGGGGGCCTACCACAGATACGCAGTATTTT. Translating gives CASSQGGPTTDTQYF.

The rearrangement uses TRBV5-1 and TRBJ1-5; perhaps TRBD1 as D (5 bases). Looked up from germline, CDR1 is SGHRS and CDR2 is YFSETQ. Trimming left V 0 bases short and J 5 bases short, with 12 bases between. The CDR3 is 15 residues long. The chain's CDR3 is CASSLGSGGYQPQHF. The CDR3 DNA reads as TGCGCCAGCAGCTTGGGGTCCGGGGGTTATCAGCCCCAGCATTTT.

The gene calls are TRBV10-3 and TRBJ2-3; possible D gene TRBD2, 6 bases. V was shortened by 8 bases and J by 2 bases, with 11 bases between the two germline ends. This CDR3 is 13 amino acids long. Germline-derived CDR1 and CDR2 are ENHRY and SYGVKD. The CDR3 reads CAIGGTDTDTQYF. The DNA of the CDR3 is TGTGCCATCGGCGGGACGGACACAGATACGCAGTATTTT.

This clone was picked up a small number of times. V and J are TRBV5-4 and TRBJ2-1, with 13 bases aligning to TRBD2. The CDR3 covers 15 residues. J lost 6 bases, V lost 4 bases, and 4 bases had no gene match. Germline CDR1 reads SGHNT; CDR2 reads YYREEE (reference sequence). CDR3 sequence reads: CASSATSGRGNEQFF. The CDR3 DNA follows: TGTGCCAGCAGCGCCACTAGCGGGAGGGGCAATGAGCAGTTCTTC. Drawing the rest from reference TRBV5-4 and TRBJ2-1, the complete variable domain is ETGVTQSPTHLIKTRGQQVTLRCSSQSGHNTVSWYQQALGQGPQFIFQYYREEENGRGNFPPRFSGLQFPNYSSELNVNALELDDSALYLCASSATSGRGNEQFFGPGTRLTVL.

This clone came up a few times. The gene calls are TRBV6-5 and TRBJ2-7; TRBD1 is a possible D gene (5 bases). The CDR3 loop spans 15 amino acids. Trimming took 2 bases from V and 0 from J, leaving 11 bases between them. Looked up from germline, CDR1 is MNHEY and CDR2 is SVGAGI. Here the CDR3 reads CASSYIIGDSYEQYF. The CDR3 DNA sequence: TGTGCCAGCAGTTACATAATAGGGGACTCCTACGAGCAGTACTTC.

The chain couples TRBV6-5 to TRBJ1-5, with TRBD1 matching over 7 bases. The CDR3 runs 16 residues. Germline trimming cut 4 bases from V and 3 bases from J; bases unmatched to any gene: 9. Germline V CDR1 and CDR2: MNHEY, SVGAGI. Here the CDR3 reads CASSSVGQVVNQPQHF. Written as DNA, the CDR3 is TGTGCCAGCAGTTCTGTAGGACAGGTTGTCAATCAGCCCCAGCATTTT.

Concerning this clone itself: Other nucleotide sequences in the sample specify the same CDR3. The chain recombines TRBV19 with TRBJ2-7, with D tentatively TRBD2 (5 bases). Germline values: CDR1 LNHDA, CDR2 SQIVND (reference sequence). V dropped 5 bases and J dropped 3 bases, with 5 bases sitting between them. The CDR3 is made up of 11 amino acids. CDR3: CASSRGYEQYF. The CDR3 DNA follows: TGTGCCAGTAGTCGGGGCTACGAGCAGTACTTC.

The chain links TRBV1 to TRBJ2-4; the table gives TRBD1 as D, unverified against the DNA. TRBV1 constitutes a pseudogene. CDR3 length: 15 residues. The CDR3 sequence: CTSSPPVIHPNIQYF. The CDR3 DNA follows: TGCACCAGCAGCCCCCCAGTAATACATCCAAACATTCAGTACTTC.

The rearrangement joins TRBV30 to TRBJ2-7; possibly TRBD1 for D (5 bases). V gave up 3 bases and J gave up 2 bases, with 11 bases separating them. The germline V gene encodes CDR1 GTSNPN and CDR2 SVGIG (reference sequence). The CDR3 loop spans 13 amino acids. CDR3 region: CAWRDYRTYEQYF. CDR3 coding DNA: TGTGCCTGGAGAGATTACAGGACCTACGAGCAGTACTTC.